These 16 T cell receptor beta chains came from one sample sequenced in a study of regulatory T cells in long-lasting Graves disease. Time point specified: newly diagnosed GD, antithyroid drugs for less than 3 months. The TCR library was prepared using RNA isolated from PBMCs. Building of the TCR beta libraries involved iRepertoire HTBI primers and Arm-PCR of CDR3 regions. TCRdb fed the multiplex PCR reads into MiXCR, producing one record per CDR3 protein. The table shows around 250,000 distinct CDR3 sequences, with around 16% occurring only once. Material: peripheral blood mononuclear cells (PBMCs), obtained at new diagnosis, from a patient treated with antithyroid drugs. Receptors originate from a female donor with Graves disease.

This clonotype was detected a few times. The rearrangement joins TRBV4-1 to TRBJ2-1; D gene uncertain. The CDR3 covers 17 residues. CDR1 is MGHRA and CDR2 is YSYEKL in the germline V gene. The V and J ends lost 2 bases and 4 bases respectively, with 18 bases between them. The CDR3 sequence is CASSQPRMGSPYNEQFF. CDR3 DNA sequence: TGCGCCAGCAGCCAACCCCGGATGGGTTCCCCGTACAATGAGCAGTTCTTC.

This clonotype was recorded many times. The CDR3 DNA sequence: TGTGCCAGCAGGCCCCCGGGACAGGGAAGGTACACCGGGGAGCTGTTTTTT. Protein: CASRPPGQGRYTGELFF. The chain couples TRBV12-3 or TRBV12-4 to TRBJ2-2; TRBD1 agrees at 9 bases. Trimming took 6 bases from V and 3 from J; bases not matched to a gene: 11. The CDR3 sequence is 17 residues long.

As for this clonotype: One end of the junction fails to match germline, which may point to a read error. The gene calls are TRBV10-3 and TRBJ2-4; 14 bases fit TRBD2. This CDR3 has 14 residues. Per the germline V gene, CDR1 is ENHRY and CDR2 is SYGVKD. Here the CDR3 DNA reads TGTACCATCAGTGAGTCGACTAGCGGGAGGGCCGAGTTCTTC. It codes for CTISESTSGRAEFF.

At least ten counts were recorded for this clonotype. The chain has TRBV4-3 and TRBJ2-4, with D tentatively TRBD2 (6 bases). Germline V gene sequence: CDR1 LGHNA, CDR2 YSLEER. V gave up 1 base and J gave up 6 bases, with 19 bases separating them. The CDR3 sequence is 17 residues long. The CDR3 reads CASSQGIGTGEGNIQYF. CDR3 in DNA: TGCGCCAGCAGCCAAGGGATTGGTACGGGGGAAGGAAACATTCAGTACTTC.

This clonotype was seen repeatedly, ten times or more. The chain has TRBV27 and TRBJ2-7, with TRBD2 identical over 9 bases. The CDR3 covers 14 residues. With 6 bases clipped from V and 3 bases from J, the junction kept 6 bases outside the gene matches. CDR1 is MNHEY and CDR2 is SMNVEV in the germline V gene (reference sequence). CDR3 bases: TGTGCCAGCAGGGATAGCGGGAGTGGCTACGAGCAGTACTTC. Its translation is CASRDSGSGYEQYF.

Comment on this clonotype: A far more abundant clone sits one base away, making this likely a read error. The chain uses TRBV9 and TRBJ2-5, with TRBD2 as a possible D gene (5 bases). The better agreement between TRBJ2-1 and the DNA end casts doubt on the J call. There are 16 residues in the CDR3. From germline, CDR1 is SGDLS and CDR2 YYNGEE. The CDR3 region has the DNA TGTGCCAGCAACGTGGAAGGTACATTCAAGGGAGATGAGCAGTTCTTC. This encodes CASNVEGTFKGDEQFF.

A note on this clonotype: A much larger clone is a single base away; this may be a read error. The chain is built from TRBV7-8 and TRBJ2-3; D gene unclear. V was trimmed by 4 bases and J by 4 bases, leaving 12 bases between them. This CDR3 contains 14 residues. Germline assignment: CDR1 SGHVS and CDR2 FQNEAQ. CDR3 nucleotide sequence: TGTGCCAGCAGCTCCCACCTCGGAGCAGATACGCAGTATTTT. It codes for CASSSHLGADTQYF.

This clonotype was detected a few times. The J gene is TRBJ2-2, the V gene TRBV6-5; 7 bases match TRBD2. V shed 0 bases, J shed 1 base, and the junction held 5 bases outside the gene matches. This CDR3 is built from 17 residues. The germline gives CDR1 MNHEY, CDR2 SVGAGI. CDR3 nucleotide sequence: TGTGCCAGCAGTTACTCTTCCAGCGGGGAGAACACCGGGGAGCTGTTTTTT. It codes for CASSYSSSGENTGELFF.

Many counts were recorded for this clonotype. The chain uses TRBV15 and TRBJ1-1; D might be TRBD1 (5 bases). The CDR3 is 14 amino acids. The germline CDR1 and CDR2 sequences are LNHNV and YYDKDF (reference sequence). The V gene lost 2 bases and the J gene lost 2 bases, with 9 bases spanning the gap. The CDR3 region is CATSRLTGNTEAFF. As DNA, the CDR3 is TGTGCCACCAGCAGATTAACAGGAAACACTGAAGCTTTCTTT. Supplemented by reference TRBV15 and TRBJ1-1, the full variable domain reads DAMVIQNPRYQVTQFGKPVTLSCSQTLNHNVMYWYQQKSSQAPKLLFHYYDKDFNNEADTPDNFQSRRPNTSFCFLDIRSPGLGDTAMYLCATSRLTGNTEAFFGQGTRLTVV.

This clonotype was seen more than once but under ten times. The chain employs TRBV20-1 and TRBJ1-4; perhaps TRBD1 as D (5 bases). The CDR3 sequence is 15 residues long. Between the trimmed V and J ends, which lost 3 bases and 8 bases, there was a span of 19 bases. Germline CDR1 DFQATT, CDR2 SNEGSKA (reference sequence). CDR3 sequence (DNA): TGCAGTGCTAGGGGACCAAGCCGGGCTTGGGAAAAACTGTTTTTT. Translated: CSARGPSRAWEKLFF.

The DNA of the CDR3 is TGCAGTGCTAGAGATCCAGCGGGAGGGCGGGGAGATACGCAGTATTTT. It codes for CSARDPAGGRGDTQYF. This chain uses TRBV20-1 with TRBJ2-3, with 10 positions matching TRBD2. V lost 0 bases and J lost 5; bases outside the gene matches: 8. The CDR3 has 16 amino acids. The V gene's germline CDR1 is DFQATT and CDR2 SNEGSKA (reference sequence).

This clonotype came up many times. The chain has TRBV2 and TRBJ2-2, with 8 bases that match TRBD1. V lost 5 bases to trimming and J lost 1 base; unmatched junction nucleotides: 3. This CDR3 contains 15 residues. CDR1 is SNHLY and CDR2 is FYNNEI in the germline V gene. The CDR3 DNA is TGTGCCAGCAGTAAAGACAGGGGGAACACCGGGGAGCTGTTTTTT. Encoded protein: CASSKDRGNTGELFF.

The V and J genes are TRBV20-1 and TRBJ2-7, with 8 nucleotides matching TRBD1. The V gene end was trimmed by 4 bases and the J gene end by 2 bases; junction bases not matched to a gene: 7. The germline gives CDR1 DFQATT, CDR2 SNEGSKA (reference sequence). This CDR3 is 14 amino acids long. Here the CDR3 DNA reads TGCAGTGCTAACCCCCGGGACAGGACCTACGAGCAGTACTTC. Amino acid sequence: CSANPRDRTYEQYF.

This clonotype was counted at least ten times. This chain uses TRBV18 with TRBJ2-1, with D perhaps matching TRBD1 (6 bases). The length of the CDR3 is 16 residues. Germline V CDR1 and CDR2: KGHSH, LQKENI. With 6 bases removed from V and 4 bases from J, the gap between germline ends came to 19 bases. CDR3 nucleotides: TGTGCCAGCTCGCCGGTCGGGCAGGGGTATTACAATGAGCAGTTCTTC. Amino acids: CASSPVGQGYYNEQFF.

In this sample, this clonotype turned up many times. The rearrangement links TRBV19 to TRBJ2-1, with 14 bases matching TRBD2. Germline V gene lookup returns CDR1 LNHDA and CDR2 SQIVND (reference sequence). Trimming cost V 5 bases and J 7 bases; bases outside gene matches: 4. The CDR3 has 15 amino acids. The CDR3 DNA reads as TGTGCCAGTAGTGGGCGGACTAGCGGGAGGAATGAGCAGTTCTTC. It codes for CASSGRTSGRNEQFF.

This chain links TRBV11-2 with TRBJ2-1; possible D gene TRBD1, 6 bases. CDR1 is SGHAT and CDR2 is FQNNGV in the germline V gene. The CDR3 has 14 amino acids. V lost 10 bases and J lost 5, with 18 bases in between. CDR3 in amino acids: CAISDRNNHNEQFF. The DNA for the CDR3 is TGTGCCATCAGTGACAGGAACAACCACAATGAGCAGTTCTTC.